This T cell receptor (beta chain) appears in the sequencing data of a study of control samples from healthy donors and cancer patients. This CDR3 comprises 15 residues. Germline lookup yields CDR1 KGHSH and CDR2 LQKENI. The V end was cut by 6 bases, the J end by 0 bases, with 14 bases between. The protocol was immunoSEQ multiplex PCR, while the TCRdb copy is restricted to in-frame clones and leaves out a portion. The table includes around 100,000 clones, 88% detected once. The chain recombines TRBV18 with TRBJ1-1; D gene ambiguous. This TCR was sampled from a man aged 30 to 39 in good health. The source material was blood. CDR3 in DNA: TGTGCCAGCTCCCGGATAGGCCAGTTGAACACTGAAGCTTTCTTT. It is translated as CASSRIGQLNTEAFF.